Listed below are T cell receptor beta chains from one sample, sequenced in a study of tumor-infiltrating lymphocytes in primary liver carcinoma. TCRdb fed the multiplex PCR reads into MiXCR, producing one record per CDR3 protein. The sample has more than 150,000 distinct CDR3 sequences, less than 65% seen once; the top ten hold roughly 76%. Sequencing was done on a sample of peripheral blood. The receptors were gathered from a man aged 35 to 55 with primary liver carcinoma and hepatitis B virus infection. The CDR3 runs from the conserved cysteine through the conserved F or W. Fields, in order: clone size, J gene, D gene, V gene, CDR3 protein, CDR3 DNA. D genes are given only for firm matches. The size entry is marked missing in some rows and otherwise reads once, few, many or a size class.

>-|TRBJ1-5|-|TRBV9
CASSPTGFSNQPQHF
TGTGCCAGCAGCCCCACAGGGTTTAGCAATCAGCCCCAGCATTTT
>once|TRBJ1-6|TRBD1|TRBV4-3
CASSSWDSGRNSPLHF
TGCGCCAGCAGCTCCTGGGACAGTGGAAGGAATTCACCCCTCCACTTT
>-|TRBJ2-2|-|TRBV29-1
CNVREVEAPRTGELFF
TGCAACGTTCGAGAAGTCGAAGCGCCTCGCACCGGGGAGCTGTTTTTT
>many|TRBJ1-5|-|TRBV6-2/TRBV6-3
CASSLNRDQPQHF
TGTGCCAGCAGCTTAAATCGGGATCAGCCCCAGCATTTT
>-|TRBJ1-4|-|TRBV11-2
CTSSPTTATNEKLFF
TGTACCAGCAGCCCTACCACGGCAACTAATGAAAAACTGTTTTTT
>-|TRBJ1-1|-|TRBV7-8
CASRERLGNFAEAFF
TGTGCCAGCAGAGAGAGGTTGGGTAACTTTGCTGAAGCTTTCTTT
>once|TRBJ2-7|-|TRBV29-1
CSVLSGRDEQYF
TGCAGCGTGTTATCCGGCAGGGACGAGCAGTACTTC
>once|TRBJ2-7|-|TRBV11-2
CASSLGQGLYEQCF
TGTGCCAGCAGCTTAGGTCAGGGCCTATACGAGCAGTGCTTC
>-|TRBJ1-1|-|TRBV5-4
CASGTVNTEAFF
TGTGCCAGCGGGACGGTGAACACTGAAGCTTTCTTT
>-|TRBJ2-5|TRBD2|TRBV14
CASSQEVPGTSGSGRRETQYF
TGTGCCAGCAGCCAAGAAGTGCCCGGGACTAGCGGGAGTGGAAGAAGGGAGACCCAGTACTTC
>few|TRBJ1-4|-|TRBV12-3/TRBV12-4
CASSSRAKNEKLFF
TGTGCCAGCAGTTCTAGAGCTAAGAATGAAAAACTGTTTTTT
>-|TRBJ2-5|TRBD2|TRBV29-1
CSVEVGGGETKYF
TGCAGCGTTGAAGTGGGTGGGGGGGAGACCAAGTACTTC
>-|TRBJ2-1|TRBD2|TRBV11-2
CASILALAGGDEQFF
TGCGCCAGCATTTTAGCACTAGCGGGAGGGGATGAGCAGTTCTTC
>few|TRBJ2-5|TRBD2|TRBV30
CAWSVGRETQYF
TGTGCCTGGAGCGTCGGGAGGGAGACCCAGTACTTC
>-|TRBJ2-7|TRBD2|TRBV5-1
CASSQLAPYEQYF
TGCGCCAGCAGCCAACTAGCGCCCTACGAGCAGTACTTC
>many|TRBJ2-7|-|TRBV29-1
CSVEVDSNYEQYF
TGCAGCGTTGAGGTGGACAGCAACTACGAGCAGTACTTC
>-|TRBJ2-7|-|TRBV12-3/TRBV12-4
CTSSLSGVSYEQYF
TGTACCAGCAGTTTATCGGGGGTTAGCTACGAGCAGTACTTC
>many|TRBJ1-5|-|TRBV11-2
CASSLGGLVGNQPQHF
TGTGCCAGCAGCTTAGGCGGGCTTGTCGGCAATCAGCCCCAGCATTTT
>few|TRBJ2-3|-|TRBV11-1
CASSLPRESTDTQYF
TGTGCCAGCAGTTTGCCGAGGGAGAGCACAGATACGCAGTATTTT
>-|TRBJ1-5|-|TRBV11-2
CASNLAPPGTNQPQHF
TGTGCCAGTAACTTAGCCCCTCCGGGGACCAATCAGCCCCAGCATTTT
>-|TRBJ2-2|-|TRBV7-8
CASSLVFTNTGELFF
TGTGCCAGCAGCTTAGTTTTCACGAACACCGGGGAGCTGTTCTTT
>-|TRBJ2-5|-|TRBV28
CASSFIELGETQYF
TGTGCCAGCAGTTTCATAGAACTGGGGGAGACCCAGTACTTC
>-|TRBJ1-1|TRBD1|TRBV14
CASSRSRTGGIAIF
TGTGCCAGCAGCCGGTCGAGGACAGGGGGTATAGCTATCTTT
>-|TRBJ1-1|-|TRBV6-5
CASIPLGRGGTEAFF
TGTGCCAGCATTCCCCTCGGGAGGGGTGGTACTGAAGCTTTCTTT
>-|TRBJ2-7|-|TRBV29-1
CSVLGGASYEQYF
TGCAGCGTTCTAGGGGGGGCTTCCTACGAGCAGTACTTC
>-|TRBJ2-5|-|TRBV4-1
CVSSQEGPSETQYF
TGCGTCAGCAGCCAAGAGGGGCCCTCGGAGACCCAGTACTTC
>many|TRBJ2-1|TRBD2|TRBV11-3
CASSLGVAGRNEQFF
TGTGCCAGCAGCTTAGGGGTAGCGGGAAGGAATGAGCAGTTCTTC
>-|TRBJ2-1|-|TRBV6-6
CASKWGANNEQFF
TGTGCCAGCAAATGGGGGGCGAACAATGAACAGTTCTTC
>-|TRBJ2-7|TRBD2|TRBV28
CASSLEGLTSYEQYF
TGTGCCAGCAGTTTAGAGGGACTAACCTCCTACGAGCAGTACTTC
>few|TRBJ2-3|-|TRBV5-4
CASSSDGPTDTQYF
TGTGCCAGCAGCTCGGACGGTCCCACAGATACGCAGTATTTT
>-|TRBJ2-3|TRBD2|TRBV24-1
CATSDLTSGYSTDTQYF
TGTGCCACCAGTGATTTAACTAGCGGGTATAGCACAGATACGCAGTATTTT
>few|TRBJ2-6|-|TRBV4-2
CASSQEGARATGANVLTF
TGTGCCAGCAGCCAAGAAGGGGCGAGGGCAACTGGGGCCAACGTCCTGACTTTC
>-|TRBJ1-4|-|TRBV28
CASRPRVQGVNEKLFF
TGTGCCAGCAGGCCCCGAGTCCAGGGAGTTAATGAAAAACTGTTTTTT
>-|TRBJ2-3|-|TRBV4-1
CASRLGAVRSGGTDTQYF
TGCGCCAGCAGGCTCGGTGCGGTACGGTCCGGAGGCACAGATACGCAGTATTTT
>-|TRBJ2-3|TRBD2|TRBV6-1
CVSSERSVTSGTSTDTQYF
TGTGTCAGCAGTGAAAGGAGCGTGACTAGCGGGACTAGCACAGATACGCAGTATTTT
>-|TRBJ2-3|TRBD2|TRBV11-2
CASSTRQREREGPYTQYF
TGTGCCAGCAGTACAAGACAACGCGAGCGGGAGGGCCCATATACGCAGTATTTT
>-|TRBJ2-1|-|TRBV12-3/TRBV12-4
CASSLEQSNEQFF
TGTGCCAGCAGTTTAGAACAGTCAAATGAGCAGTTCTTC
>-|TRBJ2-3|-|TRBV11-2
CARSLTARSGTSTDMQYF
TGTGCCAGGAGCTTAACGGCTAGGAGCGGGACAAGCACAGATATGCAGTATTTT
>once|TRBJ2-3|TRBD1|TRBV6-2/TRBV6-3
CASNYGQGVLTQYF
TGTGCCAGCAATTACGGACAGGGGGTCCTTACGCAATATTTT
>many|TRBJ1-2|TRBD1|TRBV4-2
CASSQETATGVGGYTF
TGTGCCAGCAGCCAAGAAACCGCAACAGGGGTAGGCGGCTACACCTTC
>once|TRBJ2-2|TRBD2|TRBV11-1
CASSRSLARVRAGELFF
TGTGCCAGCAGCCGATCACTAGCGAGAGTCAGAGCCGGGGAGCTGTTTTTT
>few|TRBJ2-7|-|TRBV12-3/TRBV12-4
CASSFQGTSYEQYF
TGTGCCAGCAGTTTTCAGGGGACCTCCTACGAGCAGTACTTC
>-|TRBJ2-7|TRBD1|TRBV29-1
CSVGGTGAYEQYF
TGCAGCGTTGGCGGGACAGGGGCCTACGAGCAGTACTTC
>-|TRBJ1-3|-|TRBV6-6
CASSYSRQTPGNTIYF
TGTGCCAGCAGTTACTCGAGACAGACGCCCGGAAACACCATATATTTT
>few|TRBJ2-1|TRBD1|TRBV6-2/TRBV6-3
CASSDRGNEQFF
TGTGCCAGCAGTGACAGGGGGAATGAGCAGTTCTTC
>-|TRBJ2-4|TRBD2|TRBV29-1
CSALLAGGPATKNVQYF
TGCAGCGCTCTACTAGCGGGAGGGCCGGCAACCAAAAACGTTCAGTACTTC